Sequencing of this T cell receptor beta chain was carried out in a study of T cell repertoires in cytomegalovirus infection. Germline V gene lookup returns CDR1 LNHDA and CDR2 SQIVND (reference sequence). Between the trimmed V and J ends, which lost 10 bases and 1 base, there was a span of 20 bases. The CDR3 spans 15 residues. TCRdb reprocessed the reads with MiXCR, giving one entry per CDR3 protein. The sample shows about 440,000 distinct CDR3 sequences, roughly 30% of them seen only once. Material for sequencing was PBMCs. V is TRBV19 and J is TRBJ2-7; perhaps TRBD2 as D (5 bases). This TCR derives from a human donor in good health (CMV status not recorded). Some clones in this sample may be carry-over from other donors' samples. CDR3 nucleotides: TGTGCCATTAGCGACGGAGGACCGACATCCTACGAGCAGTACTTC. Translated, it gives CAISDGGPTSYEQYF.